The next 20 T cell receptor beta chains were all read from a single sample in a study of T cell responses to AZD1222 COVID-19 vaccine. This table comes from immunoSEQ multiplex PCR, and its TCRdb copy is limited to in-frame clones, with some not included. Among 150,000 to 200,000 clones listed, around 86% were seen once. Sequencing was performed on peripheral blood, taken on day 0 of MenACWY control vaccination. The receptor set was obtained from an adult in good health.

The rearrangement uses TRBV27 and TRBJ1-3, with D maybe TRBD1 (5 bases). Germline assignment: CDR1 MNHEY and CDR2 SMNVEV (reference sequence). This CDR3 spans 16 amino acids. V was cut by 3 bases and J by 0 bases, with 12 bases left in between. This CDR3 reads CASSFRQPHSGNTIYF. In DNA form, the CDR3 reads TGTGCCAGCAGTTTTCGACAGCCCCACTCTGGAAACACCATATATTTT.

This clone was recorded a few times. CDR3 sequence (DNA): TGTGCCACTAAAGACAGCGGCTCTGGAAACACCATATATTTT. It translates to CATKDSGSGNTIYF. The chain joins TRBV10-3 to TRBJ1-3, with a possible D match to TRBD1 (5 bases). Germline V CDR1 and CDR2: ENHRY, SYGVKD. The CDR3 has 14 residues. Between the trimmed V and J ends, which lost 10 bases and 0 bases, there was a span of 13 bases.

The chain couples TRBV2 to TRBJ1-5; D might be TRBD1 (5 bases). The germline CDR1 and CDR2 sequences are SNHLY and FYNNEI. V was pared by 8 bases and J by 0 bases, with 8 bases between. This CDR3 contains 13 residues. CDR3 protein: CASGADSNQPQHF. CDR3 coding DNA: TGTGCCAGCGGGGCAGATAGCAATCAGCCCCAGCATTTT.

The CDR3 DNA follows: TGCGCCAGCAGCTTGGAGGCTAGCGGGGCCCCCTACGAGCAGTACTTC. Encoded protein: CASSLEASGAPYEQYF. The chain joins TRBV5-1 to TRBJ2-7; TRBD2 agrees at 9 bases. The V gene's germline CDR1 is SGHRS and CDR2 YFSETQ. CDR3 length equals 16 residues. With 0 bases clipped from V and 2 bases from J, the junction kept 6 bases outside the gene matches.

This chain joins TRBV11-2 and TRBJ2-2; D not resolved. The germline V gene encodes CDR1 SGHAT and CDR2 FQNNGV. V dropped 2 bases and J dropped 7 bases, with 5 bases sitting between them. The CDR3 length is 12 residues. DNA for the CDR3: TGTGCCAGCAGCTTAATTGACGGGGAGCTGTTTTTT. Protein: CASSLIDGELFF.

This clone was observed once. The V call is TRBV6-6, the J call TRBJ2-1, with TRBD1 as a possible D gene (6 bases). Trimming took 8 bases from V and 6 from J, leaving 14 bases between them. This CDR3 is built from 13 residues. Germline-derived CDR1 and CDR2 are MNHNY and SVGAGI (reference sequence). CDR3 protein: CASQGTGSNEQFF. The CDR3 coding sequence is TGTGCCAGCCAAGGAACAGGGAGCAATGAGCAGTTCTTC.

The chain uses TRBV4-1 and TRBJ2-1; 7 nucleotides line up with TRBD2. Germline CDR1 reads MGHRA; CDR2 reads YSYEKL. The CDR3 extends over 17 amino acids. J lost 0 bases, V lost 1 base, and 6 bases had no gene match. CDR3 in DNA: TGCGCCAGCAGCCAAGTCGCGGGAGCCAGCTCCTACAATGAGCAGTTCTTC. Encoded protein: CASSQVAGASSYNEQFF.

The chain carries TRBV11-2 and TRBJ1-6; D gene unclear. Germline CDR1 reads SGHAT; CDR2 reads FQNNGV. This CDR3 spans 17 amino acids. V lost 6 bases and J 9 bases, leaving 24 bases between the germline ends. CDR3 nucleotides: TGTGCCAGCAGGCGTGATCGGGGAGGGAGTATAGGTTCACCCCTCCACTTT. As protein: CASRRDRGGSIGSPLHF.

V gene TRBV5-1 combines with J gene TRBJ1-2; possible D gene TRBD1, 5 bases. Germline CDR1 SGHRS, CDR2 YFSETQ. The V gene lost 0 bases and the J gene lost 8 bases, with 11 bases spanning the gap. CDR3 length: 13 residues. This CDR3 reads CASSLEWGSGYTF. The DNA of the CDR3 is TGCGCCAGCAGCTTGGAGTGGGGGAGCGGCTACACCTTC.

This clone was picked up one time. The chain's CDR3 is CASMPGQSTDTQYF. The CDR3 DNA reads TGCGCCAGCATGCCGGGACAGAGCACAGATACGCAGTATTTT. This chain uses TRBV5-1 with TRBJ2-3, with TRBD1 identical over 7 bases. V trimming: 6 bases; J trimming: 0 bases; junction bases outside the gene matches: 4. Germline V gene data show CDR1 as SGHRS and CDR2 as YFSETQ. The CDR3 extends over 14 amino acids. Variable domain in full (rest from reference TRBV5-1 and TRBJ2-3): KAGVTQTPRYLIKTRGQQVTLSCSPISGHRSVSWYQQTPGQGLQFLFEYFSETQRNKGNFPGRFSGRQFSNSRSEMNVSTLELGDSALYLCASMPGQSTDTQYFGPGTRLTVL.

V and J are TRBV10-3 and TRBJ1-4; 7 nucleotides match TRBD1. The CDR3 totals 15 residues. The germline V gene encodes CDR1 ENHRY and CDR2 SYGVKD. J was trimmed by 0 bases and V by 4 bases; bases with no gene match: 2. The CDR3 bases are TGTGCCATCAGTGGAGACAGGGCAACTAATGAAAAACTGTTTTTT. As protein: CAISGDRATNEKLFF.

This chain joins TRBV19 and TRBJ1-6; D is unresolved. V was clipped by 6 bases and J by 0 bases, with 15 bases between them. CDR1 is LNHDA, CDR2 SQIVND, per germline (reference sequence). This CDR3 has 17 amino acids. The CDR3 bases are TGTGCCAGTAGCCTATCCCGGACGAGCTCCTATAATTCACCCCTCCACTTT. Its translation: CASSLSRTSSYNSPLHF.

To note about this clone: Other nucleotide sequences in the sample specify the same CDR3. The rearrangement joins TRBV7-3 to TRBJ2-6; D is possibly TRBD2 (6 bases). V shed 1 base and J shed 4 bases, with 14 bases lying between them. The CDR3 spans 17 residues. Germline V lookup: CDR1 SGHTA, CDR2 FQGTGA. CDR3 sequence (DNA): TGTGCCAGCAGCTTAATAGGTGGGGGAGGAGGGGCCAACGTCCTGACTTTC. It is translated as CASSLIGGGGGANVLTF.

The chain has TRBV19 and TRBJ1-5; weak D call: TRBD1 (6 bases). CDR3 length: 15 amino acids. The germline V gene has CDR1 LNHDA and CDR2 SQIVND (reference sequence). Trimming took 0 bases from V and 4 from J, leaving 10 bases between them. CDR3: CASSIDRQGNQPQHF. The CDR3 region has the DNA TGTGCCAGTAGTATAGACCGGCAGGGGAATCAGCCCCAGCATTTT.

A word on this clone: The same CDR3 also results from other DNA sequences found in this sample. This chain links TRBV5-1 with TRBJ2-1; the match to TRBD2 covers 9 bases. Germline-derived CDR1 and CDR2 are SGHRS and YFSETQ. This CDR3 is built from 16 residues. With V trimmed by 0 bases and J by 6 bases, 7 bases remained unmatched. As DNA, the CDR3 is TGCGCCAGCAGCTTGGGACCGGGACTAGCTGGCAATGAGCAGTTCTTC. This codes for CASSLGPGLAGNEQFF.

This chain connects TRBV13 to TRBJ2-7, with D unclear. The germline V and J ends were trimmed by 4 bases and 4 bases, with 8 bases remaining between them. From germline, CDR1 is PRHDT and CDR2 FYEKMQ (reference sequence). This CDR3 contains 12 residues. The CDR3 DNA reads TGTGCCAGCAGCTCTAAGACTTACGAGCAGTACTTC. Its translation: CASSSKTYEQYF. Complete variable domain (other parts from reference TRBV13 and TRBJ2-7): AAGVIQSPRHLIKEKRETATLKCYPIPRHDTVYWYQQGPGQDPQFLISFYEKMQSDKGSIPDRFSAQQFSDYHSELNMSSLELGDSALYFCASSSKTYEQYFGPGTRLTVT.

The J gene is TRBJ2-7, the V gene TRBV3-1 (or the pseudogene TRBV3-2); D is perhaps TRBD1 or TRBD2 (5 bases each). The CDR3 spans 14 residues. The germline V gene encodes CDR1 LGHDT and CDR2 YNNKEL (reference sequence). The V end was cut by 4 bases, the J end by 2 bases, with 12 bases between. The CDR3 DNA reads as TGTGCCAGCAGCCCACCGGGACCACCCTACGAGCAGTACTTC. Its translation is CASSPPGPPYEQYF.

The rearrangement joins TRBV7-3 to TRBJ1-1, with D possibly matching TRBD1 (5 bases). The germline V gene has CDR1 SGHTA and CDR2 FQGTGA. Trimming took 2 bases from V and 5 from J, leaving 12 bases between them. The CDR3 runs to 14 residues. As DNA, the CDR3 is TGTGCCAGCAGCTTAGCGGGGGTAGCAACTGAAGCTTTCTTT. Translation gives CASSLAGVATEAFF.

The CDR3 sequence: CASSLTPGGLDIQYF. CDR3 DNA: TGTGCCAGCAGTTTAACCCCGGGGGGTCTGGACATTCAGTACTTC. V gene TRBV27 combines with J gene TRBJ2-4; 7 bases agree with TRBD2. Germline CDR1 reads MNHEY; CDR2 reads SMNVEV (reference sequence). V lost 2 bases, J lost 8 bases, and 9 bases stayed unmatched. The CDR3 covers 15 residues.

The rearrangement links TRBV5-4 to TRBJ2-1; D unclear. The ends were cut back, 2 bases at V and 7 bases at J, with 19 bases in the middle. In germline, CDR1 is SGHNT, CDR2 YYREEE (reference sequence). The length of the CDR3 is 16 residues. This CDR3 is CASSFGQENLRNEQFF. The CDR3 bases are TGTGCCAGCAGCTTTGGCCAGGAAAATTTAAGGAATGAGCAGTTCTTC.